These 22 T cell receptor beta chains came from one sample sequenced in a study of T cells after yellow fever vaccination. Using its own MiXCR run on the 5' RACE reads, TCRdb lists one record per CDR3 protein. The sample consists of 300,000 to 350,000 distinct CDR3 sequences, roughly 10% of them appearing once. The sequencing used CD4+ T cells sorted from PBMCs, collected 45 days after the yellow fever booster vaccination. Receptors originate from a young man who received the YFV17D yellow fever vaccine.

This clonotype was observed a few times. The chain employs TRBV4-3 and TRBJ1-6; D remains unclear. Trimming stripped 0 bases from V and 8 bases from J, with 8 bases between. CDR3 length equals 14 residues. Germline lookup yields CDR1 LGHNA and CDR2 YSLEER. CDR3 in amino acids: CASSQDMPYSPLHF. DNA of the CDR3: TGCGCCAGCAGCCAAGATATGCCTTATTCACCCCTCCACTTT.

V usage is TRBV7-6 and J usage is TRBJ2-7; D possibly corresponds to TRBD2 (5 bases). The CDR3 consists of 14 residues. The germline V gene has CDR1 SGHVS and CDR2 FNYEAQ. V dropped 2 bases and J dropped 5 bases, with 13 bases sitting between them. In DNA form, the CDR3 reads TGTGCCAGCAGCTTATTACGAGGGAGCAACGAGCAGTACTTC. The encoded protein is CASSLLRGSNEQYF.

This clonotype was counted a few times. This chain links TRBV7-2 with TRBJ2-3, with 7 bases identical to TRBD2. J gave up 0 bases and V 5 bases, and 5 bases lay outside the gene matches. The CDR3 has 15 residues. Germline values: CDR1 SGHTA, CDR2 FQGNSA. CDR3 sequence (DNA): TGTGCCAGCAGCAATCGGGACTATAGCACAGATACGCAGTATTTT. It specifies CASSNRDYSTDTQYF.

This clonotype turned up a few times. CDR3: CASSGLVRDQPQHF. Here the CDR3 DNA reads TGTGCCAGCAGTGGATTAGTCAGAGATCAGCCCCAGCATTTT. V and J are TRBV2 and TRBJ1-5; D remains ambiguous. Between the trimmed V and J ends, which lost 4 bases and 5 bases, there was a span of 12 bases. Germline V gene lookup returns CDR1 SNHLY and CDR2 FYNNEI. This CDR3 is 14 amino acids long.

This clonotype was seen only a few times. This rearrangement joins TRBV14 to TRBJ1-4; 7 bases map to TRBD1. Germline assignment: CDR1 SGHDN and CDR2 FVKESK. The CDR3 is 15 residues long. V dropped 1 base and J dropped 8; count of bases not matched to a gene: 7. The CDR3 DNA is TGTGCCAGCAGCCAAGCCAACAGGGGACGCGAAAAACTGTTTTTT. It specifies CASSQANRGREKLFF.

The sample holds a few counts of this clonotype. This chain joins TRBV4-1 and TRBJ1-1, with D unresolved. This CDR3 has 11 amino acids. CDR1 is MGHRA and CDR2 is YSYEKL in the germline V gene. The V gene lost 2 bases and the J gene lost 11 bases, with 9 bases spanning the gap. This CDR3 reads CASSQQERAFF. Written as DNA, the CDR3 is TGCGCCAGCAGCCAACAGGAGAGGGCTTTCTTT.

This rearrangement joins TRBV19 to TRBJ2-4; D is perhaps TRBD2 (6 bases). Per the germline V gene, CDR1 is LNHDA and CDR2 is SQIVND (reference sequence). The CDR3 runs to 15 residues. Trimming removed 3 bases at V and 9 bases at J, with 18 bases between. The CDR3 protein is CASSITAGAGGIQYF. The CDR3, as DNA: TGTGCCAGTAGTATCACAGCGGGCGCCGGGGGCATTCAGTACTTC.

The V gene is TRBV5-1, the J gene TRBJ2-7, with D possibly being TRBD1 or TRBD2 (6 bases each). Germline V gene data show CDR1 as SGHRS and CDR2 as YFSETQ. V lost 0 bases and J lost 5, with 12 bases in between. CDR3 length: 14 amino acids. The CDR3 nucleotides are TGCGCCAGCAGCTTGGCCGGGGGCGTCAACGAGCAGTACTTC. Its protein is CASSLAGGVNEQYF.

The chain has TRBV27 and TRBJ1-5; 7 nucleotides agree with TRBD1. The J segment lost 5 bases and the V segment lost 6 bases, leaving 13 bases of the junction unmatched. CDR1 and CDR2 from the germline V gene are MNHEY and SMNVEV (reference sequence). The CDR3 has 16 residues. The CDR3 sequence: CASSVTAGGYDQPQHF. The CDR3 DNA reads as TGTGCCAGCAGCGTTACGGCAGGGGGTTACGATCAGCCCCAGCATTTT.

This clonotype was found once. It may be a read error: a sequence one base away is much more abundant. The V call is TRBV9, the J call TRBJ2-5; TRBD2 aligns across 9 bases. Trimming took 3 bases from V and 1 from J; bases not matched to a gene: 4. This CDR3 comprises 15 residues. The germline V gene has CDR1 SGDLS and CDR2 YYNGEE. CDR3 bases: TGTGCCAGCAGCGACCTAGCGGGGCGCCAAGAGACCCAGTACTTC. Amino acids: CASSDLAGRQETQYF. The full variable domain, its missing parts supplied by reference TRBV9 and TRBJ2-5, is DSGVTQTPKHLITATGQRVTLRCSPRSGDLSVYWYQQSLDQGLQFLIQYYNGEERAKGNILERFSAQQFPDLHSELNLSSLELGDSALYFCASSDLAGRQETQYFGPGTRLLVL.

This chain uses TRBV5-6 with TRBJ1-2; TRBD1 is a possible D gene (5 bases). The V end was cut by 3 bases, the J end by 8 bases, with 14 bases between. The length of the CDR3 is 13 residues. Germline assignment: CDR1 SGHDT and CDR2 YYEEEE. The DNA for the CDR3 is TGTGCCAGCAGCTATGGGGAAAGGGGCGGCTACACCTTC. It specifies CASSYGERGGYTF.

The V gene is TRBV9, the J gene TRBJ2-2; 10 nucleotides line up with TRBD2. From germline, CDR1 is SGDLS and CDR2 YYNGEE. V gave up 0 bases and J gave up 6 bases; unmatched junction bases: 5. This CDR3 is 16 amino acids long. The CDR3 DNA sequence: TGTGCCAGCAGCGTAGATGAAGCGGGGGGGCCCGGGGAGCTGTTTTTT. It specifies CASSVDEAGGPGELFF.

The chain employs TRBV5-6 and TRBJ1-2; D call uncertain. V shed 5 bases and J shed 8 bases, with 10 bases lying between them. The length of the CDR3 is 11 residues. Germline V gene sequence: CDR1 SGHDT, CDR2 YYEEEE. The CDR3 here is CASSKTRGYTF. Here the CDR3 DNA reads TGTGCCAGCAGTAAGACTAGGGGCTACACCTTC.

The sample holds many counts of this clonotype. The chain employs TRBV7-2 and TRBJ1-1; D uncertain. The CDR3 spans 16 residues. Per germline, CDR1 SGHTA and CDR2 FQGNSA. V lost 6 bases and J lost 3, with 20 bases in between. Written as DNA, the CDR3 is TGTGCCAGCAGGGTGGATATATCGAGGGCAGACACTGAAGCTTTCTTT. Translated, it gives CASRVDISRADTEAFF.

This clonotype turned up a few times. V usage is TRBV29-1 and J usage is TRBJ1-5, with no clear D. The V and J ends lost 7 bases and 2 bases respectively, with 18 bases between them. The CDR3 is made up of 15 amino acids. CDR1 SQVTM and CDR2 ANQGSEA come from the germline V gene. CDR3 sequence reads: CSEGGPGFGNQPQHF. CDR3 nucleotides: TGCAGCGAGGGAGGTCCAGGTTTCGGCAATCAGCCCCAGCATTTT.

This clonotype appeared once. V gene TRBV3-1 combines with J gene TRBJ1-6; tentatively, D is TRBD1 (6 bases). This CDR3 is 15 amino acids long. Per the germline V gene, CDR1 is LGHDT and CDR2 is YNNKEL (reference sequence). V dropped 2 bases and J dropped 8 bases, with 13 bases sitting between them. The CDR3 reads CASSQRGGPHSPLHF. The CDR3 coding sequence is TGTGCCAGCAGCCAAAGAGGGGGACCGCATTCACCCCTCCACTTT.

This clonotype was recorded a few times. The chain joins TRBV5-4 to TRBJ2-1, with D possibly called TRBD1 or TRBD2 (6 bases each). V gave up 1 base and J gave up 6 bases, with 17 bases separating them. The CDR3 sequence is 16 residues long. CDR1 and CDR2 (germline): SGHNT, YYREEE (reference sequence). CDR3 residues: CASSLPGAETSNEQFF. The CDR3 DNA reads TGTGCCAGCAGCTTGCCGGGGGCCGAAACCTCCAATGAGCAGTTCTTC.

This clonotype was detected ten times or more. V is TRBV12-3 or TRBV12-4 and J is TRBJ2-2; D not certain. V lost 3 bases to trimming and J lost 7 bases, with 12 bases between them. The CDR3 runs to 14 residues. The chain's CDR3 is CASSFPDELGELFF. The CDR3 nucleotides are TGTGCCAGCAGTTTCCCTGATGAGCTCGGGGAGCTGTTTTTT.

The chain joins TRBV6-1 to TRBJ1-2; 8 nucleotides align to TRBD1. Germline trimming cut 0 bases from V and 4 bases from J; bases unmatched to any gene: 7. Germline CDR1 MNHNS, CDR2 SASEGT. This CDR3 has 16 residues. The CDR3: CASSEAWTGRVYGYTF. DNA for the CDR3: TGTGCCAGCAGTGAAGCTTGGACAGGGCGGGTCTATGGCTACACCTTC.

This clonotype occurred a few times. The chain combines TRBV3-1 with TRBJ2-5; D might be TRBD2 (6 bases). The CDR3 totals 13 residues. The germline V gene has CDR1 LGHDT and CDR2 YNNKEL (reference sequence). Trimming pared 5 bases from V and 1 base from J, leaving 8 bases between. The CDR3 DNA reads TGTGCCAGCAGCACCGGGAGCCAAGAGACCCAGTACTTC. Protein: CASSTGSQETQYF.

This clonotype was observed a handful of times. The genes are TRBV7-9 and TRBJ1-4; D not resolved. Trimming shortened V by 4 bases and J by 4 bases, and 10 bases separated the two germline ends. Germline V gene lookup returns CDR1 SEHNR and CDR2 FQNEAQ (reference sequence). The CDR3 has 14 amino acids. The CDR3 bases are TGTGCCAGCAGCTCCAGAGGAGTTAATGAAAAACTGTTTTTT. It yields the protein CASSSRGVNEKLFF.

A few counts support this clonotype. The chain employs TRBV5-1 and TRBJ2-2, with 8 bases aligning to TRBD2. The length of the CDR3 is 15 residues. V dropped 0 bases and J dropped 5; count of bases not matched to a gene: 3. Germline values: CDR1 SGHRS, CDR2 YFSETQ. CDR3 nucleotides: TGCGCCAGCAGCTTGGCCGCGGGGGGAACCGGGGAGCTGTTTTTT. This codes for CASSLAAGGTGELFF.